This T cell receptor beta chain originates from a study of early T cells in non-severe SARS-CoV-2 infection. Study-wide context: Unsorted whole blood bulk RNA was sequenced, with unpaired chains. Findings and caveats of the study: Matching with VDJdb favored anti-spike CD8 responses (missing private and CD4 specificities).

There are 15 residues in the CDR3. Germline CDR1 DFQATT, CDR2 SNEGSKA (reference sequence). Trimming stripped 4 bases from V and 0 bases from J, with 13 bases between. This clonotype was recorded many times. No antigen is known for it. Molecules of cDNA were individually given unique molecular identifiers that were attached to them. TCRdb ran MiXCR on the 5' RACE reads and lists one entry per CDR3 protein. This sample has fewer than 65,000 distinct CDR3 sequences, with around 6.5% found just once. Here the sequenced sample was whole blood, taken at baseline. The rearrangement links TRBV20-1 to TRBJ1-3; unclear D gene. This clonotype was sampled from an adult who was a healthcare worker with PCR-confirmed SARS-CoV-2 infection or an uninfected control (not recorded which). As DNA, the CDR3 is TGCAGTGCTATCGATCCCAATCTCTCTGGAAACACCATATATTTT. Translated, it gives CSAIDPNLSGNTIYF.